The clone carrying this T cell receptor (beta chain) was counted between two and nine times. The data are from a study of cytomegalovirus exposure and HLA in healthy donors. The V gene's germline CDR1 is SQVTM and CDR2 ANQGSEA. V was shortened by 5 bases and J by 1 base, with 11 bases between the two germline ends. The CDR3 has 13 residues. With 60 Vbeta and 13 Jbeta primers, the PCR was carried out. Measured with immunoSEQ multiplex PCR; TCRdb has only the in-frame clones, and not every one. The sample holds 130,000 to 150,000 clones; 80% are singletons and the top ten take roughly 1.3%. The TCR comes from a male donor in good health and CMV-seropositive. The chain is built from TRBV29-1 and TRBJ2-5, with D perhaps matching TRBD2 (7 bases). The specimen was PBMCs. This CDR3 reads CSVQGGGQETQYF. The CDR3 DNA is TGCAGCGTTCAGGGAGGGGGCCAAGAGACCCAGTACTTC.